This T cell receptor beta chain was recovered during a study of cytomegalovirus exposure and HLA in healthy donors. This cohort consisted of healthy bone marrow donors. Concerning this clone itself: The antigen is not known.

PCR used 60 Vbeta primers and 13 Jbeta primers. Data came from immunoSEQ multiplex PCR; TCRdb stores just in-frame clones and leaves some out. Among about 99,000 clones listed, around 77% were seen once. The CDR3 has 19 amino acids. V was clipped by 2 bases and J by 0 bases, with 19 bases between them. CDR1 and CDR2 from the germline V gene are MNHEY and SMNVEV (reference sequence). Study-wide points: There were a few CMV-associated chains whose specificity for CMV antigens was confirmed in vitro. It was reportedly the case that the classifier diagnosed cytomegalovirus status with high specificity and sensitivity. Later analysis identified over 15,000 TCR beta sequences associated with HLA alleles, using a false discovery rate threshold of 0.05.

The chain joins TRBV27 to TRBJ1-4; unclear D gene. Sequencing was carried out using PBMCs. This clonotype originated in a man aged 35 to 55 in good health and CMV-seronegative. The CDR3 nucleotides are TGTGCCAGCAGTTTACGCGGGATCCTGAAGCGAACAACTAATGAAAAACTGTTTTTT. This translates into CASSLRGILKRTTNEKLFF.